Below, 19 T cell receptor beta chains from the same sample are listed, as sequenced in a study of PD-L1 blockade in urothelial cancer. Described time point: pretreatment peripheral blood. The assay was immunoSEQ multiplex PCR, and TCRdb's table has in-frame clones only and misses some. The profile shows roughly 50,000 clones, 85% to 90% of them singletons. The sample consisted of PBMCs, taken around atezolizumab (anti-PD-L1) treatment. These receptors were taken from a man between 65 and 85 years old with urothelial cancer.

CDR3 in DNA: TGTGCCAGCAGTTACTCCAACAGGGGGCGCACTGAAGCTTTCTTT. Translated, it gives CASSYSNRGRTEAFF. The chain employs TRBV6-5 and TRBJ1-1, with 9 bases that match TRBD1. The CDR3 is made up of 15 amino acids. V shed 0 bases, J shed 4 bases, and the junction held 3 bases outside the gene matches. CDR1 and CDR2 (germline): MNHEY, SVGAGI.

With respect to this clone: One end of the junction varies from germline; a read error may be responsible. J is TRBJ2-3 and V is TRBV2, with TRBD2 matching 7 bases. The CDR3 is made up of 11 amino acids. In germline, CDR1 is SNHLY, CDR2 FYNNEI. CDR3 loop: CASALTGTTYF. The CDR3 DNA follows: TGTGCCAGCGCGCTCACCGGGACTACCTACTTT.

CDR3 sequence: CASSVQGGTLHYGYTF. Here the CDR3 DNA reads TGTGCCAGCAGTGTACAGGGGGGCACCCTTCACTATGGCTACACCTTC. The genes are TRBV28 and TRBJ1-2; the match to TRBD1 covers 8 bases. This CDR3 has 16 amino acids. Germline trimming cut 5 bases from V and 3 bases from J; bases unmatched to any gene: 11. Germline values: CDR1 MDHEN, CDR2 SYDVKM.

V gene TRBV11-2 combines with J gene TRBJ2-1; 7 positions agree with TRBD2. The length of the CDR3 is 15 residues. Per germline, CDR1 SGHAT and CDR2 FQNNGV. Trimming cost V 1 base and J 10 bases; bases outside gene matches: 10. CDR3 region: CASSLGGAGEREQFF. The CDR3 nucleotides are TGTGCCAGCAGCTTAGGCGGGGCGGGAGAGCGGGAGCAGTTCTTC.

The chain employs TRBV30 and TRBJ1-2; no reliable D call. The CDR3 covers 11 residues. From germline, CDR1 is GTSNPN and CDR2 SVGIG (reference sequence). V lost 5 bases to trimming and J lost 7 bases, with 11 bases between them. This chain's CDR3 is CAWGGRAGYTF. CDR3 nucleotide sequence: TGTGCCTGGGGTGGGAGGGCTGGCTACACCTTC.

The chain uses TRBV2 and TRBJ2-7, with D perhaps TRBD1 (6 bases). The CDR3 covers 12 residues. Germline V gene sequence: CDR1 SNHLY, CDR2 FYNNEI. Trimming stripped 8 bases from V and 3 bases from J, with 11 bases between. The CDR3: CASGGQYYEQYF. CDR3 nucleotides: TGTGCCAGCGGTGGACAGTACTACGAGCAGTACTTC. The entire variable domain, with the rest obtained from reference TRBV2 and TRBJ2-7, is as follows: EPEVTQTPSHQVTQMGQEVILRCVPISNHLYFYWYRQILGQKVEFLVSFYNNEISEKSEIFDDQFSVERPDGSNFTLKIRSTKLEDSAMYFCASGGQYYEQYFGPGTRLTVT.

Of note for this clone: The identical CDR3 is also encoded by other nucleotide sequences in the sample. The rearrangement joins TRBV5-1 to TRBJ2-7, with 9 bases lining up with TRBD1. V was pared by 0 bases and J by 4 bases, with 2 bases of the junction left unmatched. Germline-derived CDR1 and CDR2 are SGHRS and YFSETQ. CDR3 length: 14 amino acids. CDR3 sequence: CASSLEGQGYEQYF. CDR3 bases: TGCGCCAGCAGCTTGGAAGGACAGGGGTACGAGCAGTACTTC.

The CDR3 nucleotides read TGTGCCAGCAAGAGGGATGCCAACTATGGCTACACCTTC. Its translation is CASKRDANYGYTF. The rearrangement links TRBV2 to TRBJ1-2; D is unresolved. Germline values: CDR1 SNHLY, CDR2 FYNNEI. This CDR3 has 13 amino acids. V was shortened by 7 bases and J by 2 bases, with 11 bases between the two germline ends.

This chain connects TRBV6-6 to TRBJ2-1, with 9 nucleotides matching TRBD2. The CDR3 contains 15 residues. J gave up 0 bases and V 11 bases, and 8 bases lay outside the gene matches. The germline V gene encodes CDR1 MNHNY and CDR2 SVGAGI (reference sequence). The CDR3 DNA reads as TGTGCCGCCCGGCGGGGGGGGAGCTCCTACAATGAGCAGTTCTTC. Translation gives CAARRGGSSYNEQFF.

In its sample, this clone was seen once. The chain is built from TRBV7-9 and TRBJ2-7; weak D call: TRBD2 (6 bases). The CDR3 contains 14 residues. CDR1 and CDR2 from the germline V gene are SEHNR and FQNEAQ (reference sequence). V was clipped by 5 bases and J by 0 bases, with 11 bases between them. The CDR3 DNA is TGTGCCAGCAGCCCCTGGGGACTCTCCTACGAGCAGTACTTC. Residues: CASSPWGLSYEQYF.

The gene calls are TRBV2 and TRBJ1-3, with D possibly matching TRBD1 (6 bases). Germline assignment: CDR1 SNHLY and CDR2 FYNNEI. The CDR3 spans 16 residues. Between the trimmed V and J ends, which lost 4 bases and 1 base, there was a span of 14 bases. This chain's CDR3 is CASSVSGVVSGNTIYF. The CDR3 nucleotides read TGTGCCAGCAGTGTGTCAGGGGTAGTTTCTGGAAACACCATATATTTT.

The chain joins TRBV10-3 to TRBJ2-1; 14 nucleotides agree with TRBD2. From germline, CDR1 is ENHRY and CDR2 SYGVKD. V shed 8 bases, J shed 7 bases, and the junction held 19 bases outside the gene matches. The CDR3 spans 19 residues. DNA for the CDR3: TGTGCCATCTCACAGGGGACTAGCGGGAGTTCGGGTTTTAGAAATGAGCAGTTCTTC. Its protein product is CAISQGTSGSSGFRNEQFF.

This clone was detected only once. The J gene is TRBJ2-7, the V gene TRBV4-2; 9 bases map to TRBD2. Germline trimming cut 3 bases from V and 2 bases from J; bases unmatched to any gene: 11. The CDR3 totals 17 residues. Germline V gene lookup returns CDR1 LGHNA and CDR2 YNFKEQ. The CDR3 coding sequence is TGTGCCAGCAGCCAGGACTATAGCGGGGGACTAACCTACGAGCAGTACTTC. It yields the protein CASSQDYSGGLTYEQYF.

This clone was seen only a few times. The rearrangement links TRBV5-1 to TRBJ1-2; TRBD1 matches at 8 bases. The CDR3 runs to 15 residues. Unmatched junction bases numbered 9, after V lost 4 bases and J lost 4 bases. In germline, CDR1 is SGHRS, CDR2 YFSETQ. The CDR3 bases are TGCGCCAGCAGCCTCGGGACAGGCGGTGCCTATGGCTACACCTTC. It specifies CASSLGTGGAYGYTF.

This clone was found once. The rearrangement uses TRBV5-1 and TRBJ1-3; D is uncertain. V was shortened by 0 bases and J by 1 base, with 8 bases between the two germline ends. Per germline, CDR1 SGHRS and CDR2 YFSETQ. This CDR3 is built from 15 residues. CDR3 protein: CASSLAGLSGNTIYF. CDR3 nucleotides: TGCGCCAGCAGCTTGGCGGGGTTATCTGGAAACACCATATATTTT.

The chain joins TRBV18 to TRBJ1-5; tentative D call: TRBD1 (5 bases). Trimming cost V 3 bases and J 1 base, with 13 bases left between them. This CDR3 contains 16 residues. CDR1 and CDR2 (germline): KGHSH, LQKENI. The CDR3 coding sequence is TGTGCCAGCTCACCGAGTGGGGCGCAAAGCAATCAGCCCCAGCATTTT. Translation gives CASSPSGAQSNQPQHF. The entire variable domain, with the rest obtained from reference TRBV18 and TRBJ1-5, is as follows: NAGVMQNPRHLVRRRGQEARLRCSPMKGHSHVYWYRQLPEEGLKFMVYLQKENIIDESGMPKERFSAEFPKEGPSILRIQQVVRGDSAAYFCASSPSGAQSNQPQHFGDGTRLSIL.

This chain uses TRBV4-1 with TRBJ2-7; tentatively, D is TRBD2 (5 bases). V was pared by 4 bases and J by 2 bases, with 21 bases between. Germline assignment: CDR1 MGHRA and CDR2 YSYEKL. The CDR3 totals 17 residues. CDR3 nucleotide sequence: TGCGCCAGCAGCCCTCTTGGATCGGGGAGAACGACCTACGAGCAGTACTTC. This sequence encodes CASSPLGSGRTTYEQYF.

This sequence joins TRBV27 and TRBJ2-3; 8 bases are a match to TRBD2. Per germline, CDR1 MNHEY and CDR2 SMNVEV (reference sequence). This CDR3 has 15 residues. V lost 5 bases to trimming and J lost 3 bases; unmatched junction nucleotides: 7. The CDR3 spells CASSIIAGTTDTQYF. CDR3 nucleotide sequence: TGTGCCAGCAGTATCATAGCGGGAACGACAGATACGCAGTATTTT.

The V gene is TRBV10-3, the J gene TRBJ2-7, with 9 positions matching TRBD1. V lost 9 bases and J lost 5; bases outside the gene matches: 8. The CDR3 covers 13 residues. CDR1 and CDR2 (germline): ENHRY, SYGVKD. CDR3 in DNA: TGTGCCATAGGGGGACAGGGTTACGACGAGCAGTACTTC. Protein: CAIGGQGYDEQYF.